The clone carrying this T cell receptor beta chain was recorded many times. What it recognizes is unknown. This entry is derived from a study of T cells in Graves' hyperthyroidism and ophthalmopathy. Study results and limitations: Median prediction lead before ophthalmopathy onset was six to eight months with the model.

The source material, RNA transcripts, was used to amplify TCR beta CDR3 regions. HTBI primers were used for first-round RT-PCR of the TCR CDR3. Via MiXCR, TCRdb re-called the multiplex PCR reads, giving one row per CDR3 protein. The sample has roughly 700,000 distinct CDR3 sequences; about 14% are singletons. Patients aged 18 to 65 had newly diagnosed hyperthyroidism of under 2 months' duration. The germline CDR1 and CDR2 sequences are MNHEY and SVGAGI. There are 13 residues in the CDR3. Trimming pared 0 bases from V and 7 bases from J, leaving 7 bases between. The sample comprised blood. The origin of this receptor is a woman between 18 and 30 years old with Graves' hyperthyroidism. The rearrangement joins TRBV6-5 to TRBJ2-1; the D is unclear. CDR3 region: CASSYSWGNEQFF. CDR3 bases: TGTGCCAGCAGTTACTCATGGGGAAATGAGCAGTTCTTC.